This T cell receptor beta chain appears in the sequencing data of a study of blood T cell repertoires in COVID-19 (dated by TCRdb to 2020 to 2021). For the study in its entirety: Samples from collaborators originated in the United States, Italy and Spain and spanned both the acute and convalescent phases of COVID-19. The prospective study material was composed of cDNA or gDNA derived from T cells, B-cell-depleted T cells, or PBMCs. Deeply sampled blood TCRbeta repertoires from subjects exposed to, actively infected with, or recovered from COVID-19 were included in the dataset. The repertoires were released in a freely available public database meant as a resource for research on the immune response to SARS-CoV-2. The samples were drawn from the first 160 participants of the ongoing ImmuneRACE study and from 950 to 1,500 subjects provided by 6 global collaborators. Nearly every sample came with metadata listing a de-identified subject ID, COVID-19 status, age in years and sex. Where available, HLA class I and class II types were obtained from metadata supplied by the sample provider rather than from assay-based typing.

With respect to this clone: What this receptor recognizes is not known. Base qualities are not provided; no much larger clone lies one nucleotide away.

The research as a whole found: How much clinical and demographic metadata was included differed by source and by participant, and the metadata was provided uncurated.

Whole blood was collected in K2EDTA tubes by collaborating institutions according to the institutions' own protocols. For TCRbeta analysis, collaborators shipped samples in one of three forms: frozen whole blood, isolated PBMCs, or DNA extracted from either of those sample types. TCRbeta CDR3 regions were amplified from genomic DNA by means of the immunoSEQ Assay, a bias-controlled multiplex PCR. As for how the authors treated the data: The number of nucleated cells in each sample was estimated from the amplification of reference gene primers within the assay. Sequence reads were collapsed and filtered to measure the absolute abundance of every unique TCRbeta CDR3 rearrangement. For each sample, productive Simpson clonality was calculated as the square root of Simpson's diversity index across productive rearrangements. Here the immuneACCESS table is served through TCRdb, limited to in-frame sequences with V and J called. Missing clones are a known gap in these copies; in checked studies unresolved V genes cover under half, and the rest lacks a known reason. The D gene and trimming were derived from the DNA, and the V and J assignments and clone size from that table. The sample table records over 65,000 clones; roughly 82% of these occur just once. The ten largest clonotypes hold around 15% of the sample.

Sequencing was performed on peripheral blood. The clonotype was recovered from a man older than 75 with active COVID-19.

The CDR3 reads CASSQDRWPGGTYNEQFF. At the DNA level, the sequence is TGCGCCAGCAGCCAAGATCGATGGCCGGGAGGGACCTACAATGAGCAGTTCTTC. Rearrangement joined TRBV4-3 to TRBJ2-1, and 8 bases in between align with TRBD2. V and J are trimmed by 0 bases and 2 bases, and the gene matches miss 9 bases of the junction. From cysteine to phenylalanine, the CDR3 is 18 amino acids long. The sequence is cut down to CDR3 DNA, 54 bases in frame from base 1. CDR1 and CDR2, per the germline V gene, are LGHNA and YSLEER.